Included here is one T cell receptor beta chain sequence, with context. The data belong to a study of T cell changes during pregnancy in multiple sclerosis. Looked up from germline, CDR1 is SGHVS and CDR2 is FQNEAQ. Trimming cost V 5 bases and J 0 bases; bases outside gene matches: 10. CDR3 length: 19 residues. Method: immunoSEQ multiplex PCR; TCRdb's copy keeps in-frame clones and lacks some. The sample gives approximately 70,000 clones, 80% to 95% of which show up once; roughly 2% is in the top ten. The sequence derives from a female donor with multiple sclerosis, enrolled in a pregnancy study. This sequence joins TRBV7-8 and TRBJ2-5; 15 bases fit TRBD2. Specimen: peripheral blood, collected in the second trimester of pregnancy. The CDR3 DNA follows: TGTGCCAGCAGCCCTCGGACTAGCGGGGGGGGAATCTACCAAGAGACCCAGTACTTC. Amino acids: CASSPRTSGGGIYQETQYF.